This T cell receptor beta chain was obtained from a study of metastatic and nonmetastatic thyroid tumors. Study-wide context: Repertoire comparisons spanned blood and tumor or nodule tissue from malignant and benign thyroid patients.

This clone was observed at least ten times. Its antigen is still unknown. The CDR3 length is 13 residues. With 10 bases removed from V and 4 bases from J, the gap between germline ends came to 16 bases. CDR1 MNHEY and CDR2 SMNVEV come from the germline V gene (reference sequence). Until they underwent thyroid surgery, no patient had received any treatment. TCRdb re-called the PCR reads via MiXCR. Among 64,000 or so clones listed, 16% were seen once. Study results and caveats: Within blood and tumor, benign nodules reportedly had significantly lower TCR beta diversity than malignant thyroid tumors did.

This sequence was found in a male donor with papillary thyroid cancer or a benign thyroid nodule (not recorded which). Some clones in this sample may be carry-over from other donors' samples. Sequenced: blood. V and J are TRBV27 and TRBJ1-2; D remains unclear. The CDR3 spells CATGREEGYGYTF. The CDR3, as DNA: TGTGCCACCGGGCGTGAAGAGGGCTATGGCTACACCTTC.